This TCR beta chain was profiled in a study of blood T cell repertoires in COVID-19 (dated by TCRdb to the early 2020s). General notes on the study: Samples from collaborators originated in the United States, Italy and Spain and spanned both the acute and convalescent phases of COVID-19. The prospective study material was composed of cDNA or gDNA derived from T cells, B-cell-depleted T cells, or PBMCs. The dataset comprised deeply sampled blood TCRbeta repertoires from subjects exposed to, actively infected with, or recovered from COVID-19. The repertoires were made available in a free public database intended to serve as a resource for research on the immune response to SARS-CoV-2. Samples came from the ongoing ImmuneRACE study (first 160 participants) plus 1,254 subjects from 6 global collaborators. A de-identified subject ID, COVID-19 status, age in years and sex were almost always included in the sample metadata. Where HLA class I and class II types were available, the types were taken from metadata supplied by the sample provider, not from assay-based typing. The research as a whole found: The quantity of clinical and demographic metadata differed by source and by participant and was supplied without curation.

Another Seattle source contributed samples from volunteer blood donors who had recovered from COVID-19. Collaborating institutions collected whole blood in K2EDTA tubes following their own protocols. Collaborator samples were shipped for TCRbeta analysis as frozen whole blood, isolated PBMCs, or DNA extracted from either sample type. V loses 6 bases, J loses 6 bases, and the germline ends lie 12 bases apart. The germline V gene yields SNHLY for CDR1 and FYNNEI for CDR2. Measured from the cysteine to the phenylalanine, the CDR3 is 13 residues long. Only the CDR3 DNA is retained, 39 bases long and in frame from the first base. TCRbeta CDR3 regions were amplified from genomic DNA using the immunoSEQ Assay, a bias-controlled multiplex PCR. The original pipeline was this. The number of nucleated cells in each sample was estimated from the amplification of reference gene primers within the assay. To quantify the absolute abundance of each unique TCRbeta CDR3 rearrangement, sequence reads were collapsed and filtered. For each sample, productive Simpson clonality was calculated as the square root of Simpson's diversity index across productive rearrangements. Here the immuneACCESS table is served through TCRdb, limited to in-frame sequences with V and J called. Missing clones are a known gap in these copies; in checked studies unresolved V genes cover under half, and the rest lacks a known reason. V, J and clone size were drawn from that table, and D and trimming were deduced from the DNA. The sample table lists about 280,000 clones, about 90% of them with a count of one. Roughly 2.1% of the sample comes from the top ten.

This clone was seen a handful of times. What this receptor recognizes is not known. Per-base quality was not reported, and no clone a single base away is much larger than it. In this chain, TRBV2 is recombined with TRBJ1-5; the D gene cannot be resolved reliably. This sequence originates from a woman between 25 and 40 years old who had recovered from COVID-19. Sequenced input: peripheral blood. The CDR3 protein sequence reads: CASRWQSGQPQHF. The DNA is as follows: TGTGCCAGCAGGTGGCAATCGGGTCAGCCCCAGCATTTT.